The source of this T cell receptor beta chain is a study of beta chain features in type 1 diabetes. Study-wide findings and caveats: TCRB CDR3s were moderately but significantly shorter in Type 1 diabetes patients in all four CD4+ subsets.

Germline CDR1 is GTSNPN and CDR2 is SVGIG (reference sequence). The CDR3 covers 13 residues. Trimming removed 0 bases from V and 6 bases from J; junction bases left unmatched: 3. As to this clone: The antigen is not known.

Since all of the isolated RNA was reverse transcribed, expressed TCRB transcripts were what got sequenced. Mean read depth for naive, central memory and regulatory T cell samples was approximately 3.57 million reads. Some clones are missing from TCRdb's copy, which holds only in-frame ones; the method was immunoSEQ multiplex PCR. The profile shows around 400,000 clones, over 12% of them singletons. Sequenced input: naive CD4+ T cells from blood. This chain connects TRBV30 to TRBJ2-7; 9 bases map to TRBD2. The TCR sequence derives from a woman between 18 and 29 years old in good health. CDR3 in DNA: TGTGCCTGGAGTGTACTAGCGGGTCCCGAGCAGTACTTC. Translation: CAWSVLAGPEQYF.